The present T cell receptor beta chain was sequenced within a study of blood T cells in healthy people across ages. Total RNA extracted from each sample amounted to at least 5 micrograms. This clonotype occurred a few times. What it recognizes is unknown. Findings and limits, study-wide: Since the PBMCs were unsorted, naive and antigen-experienced cells could not be conclusively compared. For the donors, CMV status was unknown and possibly confounded expanded clonotype changes. Estimates of diversity drawn from one million T cells were considered underestimates.

It was with a sample-barcoded 5' primer and a J-beta primer mix that a second PCR of roughly 7 to 12 cycles was run. TCRdb reprocessed the 5' RACE reads via MiXCR and lists one record per CDR3 protein. In the table there are 1.5 million to 2 million distinct CDR3 sequences, about 30% of which are singletons. Source material: blood. This clonotype was sampled from a woman in her 30s in good health.

As DNA, the CDR3 is TGTGCCAGCAGCTTACTATTAGAGGGTCGGGGCTACACCTTC. Protein: CASSLLLEGRGYTF. V gene TRBV7-9 combines with J gene TRBJ1-2; no clear D gene. CDR1 and CDR2 from the germline V gene are SEHNR and FQNEAQ (reference sequence). CDR3 size: 14 residues. V gave up 2 bases and J gave up 8 bases, with 15 bases separating them. The full variable domain, rest sourced from reference TRBV7-9 and TRBJ1-2, is DTGVSQNPRHKITKRGQNVTFRCDPISEHNRLYWYRQTLGQGPEFLTYFQNEAQLEKSRLLSDRFSAERPKGSFSTLEIQRTEQGDSAMYLCASSLLLEGRGYTFGSGTRLTVV.